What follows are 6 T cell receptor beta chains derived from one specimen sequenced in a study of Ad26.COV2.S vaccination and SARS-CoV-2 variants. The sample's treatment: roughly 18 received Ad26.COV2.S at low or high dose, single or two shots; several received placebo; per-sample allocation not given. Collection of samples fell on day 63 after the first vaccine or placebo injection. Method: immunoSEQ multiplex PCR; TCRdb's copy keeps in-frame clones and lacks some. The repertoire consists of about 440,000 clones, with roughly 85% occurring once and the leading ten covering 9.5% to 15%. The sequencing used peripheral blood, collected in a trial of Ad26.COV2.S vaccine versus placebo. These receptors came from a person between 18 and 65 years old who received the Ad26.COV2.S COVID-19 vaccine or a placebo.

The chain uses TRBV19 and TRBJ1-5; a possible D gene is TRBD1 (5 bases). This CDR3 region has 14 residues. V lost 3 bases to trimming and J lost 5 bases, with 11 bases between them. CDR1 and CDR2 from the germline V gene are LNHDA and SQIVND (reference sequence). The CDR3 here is CASSIDSGDQPQHF. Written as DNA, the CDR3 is TGTGCCAGTAGTATTGACTCGGGGGATCAGCCCCAGCATTTT.

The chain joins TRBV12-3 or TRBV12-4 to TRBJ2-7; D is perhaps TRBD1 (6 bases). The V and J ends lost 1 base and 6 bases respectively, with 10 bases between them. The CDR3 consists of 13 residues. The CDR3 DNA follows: TGTGCCAGCAGTTTAGGGGTAGGGGGCGAGCAGTACTTC. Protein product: CASSLGVGGEQYF.

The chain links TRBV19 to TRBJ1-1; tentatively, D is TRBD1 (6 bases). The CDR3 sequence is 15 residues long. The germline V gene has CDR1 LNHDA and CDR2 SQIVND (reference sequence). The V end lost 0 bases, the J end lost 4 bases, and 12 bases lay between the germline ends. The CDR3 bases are TGTGCCAGTAGTATAGATGTCGGAGGGGGCACTGAAGCTTTCTTT. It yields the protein CASSIDVGGGTEAFF.

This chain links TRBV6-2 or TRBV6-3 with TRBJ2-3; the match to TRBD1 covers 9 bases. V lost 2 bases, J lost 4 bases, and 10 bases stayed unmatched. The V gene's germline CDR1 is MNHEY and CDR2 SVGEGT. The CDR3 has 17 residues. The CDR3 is CASSYTARQGVSDTQYF. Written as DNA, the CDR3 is TGTGCCAGCAGTTACACCGCCCGACAGGGGGTCTCAGATACGCAGTATTTT.

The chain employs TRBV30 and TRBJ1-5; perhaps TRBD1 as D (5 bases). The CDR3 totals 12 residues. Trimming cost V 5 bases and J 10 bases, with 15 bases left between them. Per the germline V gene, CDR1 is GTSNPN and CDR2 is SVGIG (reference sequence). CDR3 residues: CAWGTALKPQHF. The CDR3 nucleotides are TGTGCCTGGGGGACTGCCCTTAAACCCCAGCATTTT.

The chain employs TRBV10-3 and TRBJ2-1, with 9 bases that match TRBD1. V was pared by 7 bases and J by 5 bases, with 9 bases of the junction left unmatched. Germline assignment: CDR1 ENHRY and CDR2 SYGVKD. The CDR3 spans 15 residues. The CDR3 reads CAITPGQGIHNEQFF. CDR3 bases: TGTGCCATCACCCCGGGACAGGGAATCCACAATGAGCAGTTCTTC.